This T cell receptor (beta chain) was recovered during a study of blood T cell repertoires in COVID-19. Germline V CDR1 and CDR2: LGHNA, YSLEER. The CDR3 spans 15 residues. Trimming removed 1 base at V and 0 bases at J, with 8 bases between. In the study's own analysis: How many nucleated cells were present was estimated from reference gene primer amplification. Some clones are missing from TCRdb's copy, which holds only in-frame ones; the method was immunoSEQ multiplex PCR. V and J calls and clone size are those listed in that table; D and trimming were worked out from the DNA. The data show some 320,000 clones, more than 70% seen once.

The source is a woman aged 25 to 39 who had recovered from COVID-19. The sequencing sample was made of peripheral blood. The chain couples TRBV4-3 to TRBJ2-3; weak D call: TRBD2 (6 bases). Here the CDR3 DNA reads TGCGCCAGCAGCCAAGTCGGAGGGAGCACAGATACGCAGTATTTT. It is translated as CASSQVGGSTDTQYF.